The subject of this entry is one TCR beta chain. An end of the junction does not agree with germline; a read error may underlie this. These data belong to a study of T-cell reconstitution after alpha-beta-depleted transplantation in children. Germline V lookup: CDR1 KGHDR, CDR2 SFDVKD. The CDR3 covers 15 residues. It was with unique molecular identifiers that the TCRbeta library was prepared. One entry per CDR3 protein results from TCRdb running MiXCR on the PCR reads. Seen here are about 610,000 distinct CDR3 sequences, roughly a tenth observed once, and the top ten hold about 4.3%. The V gene is TRBV24-1, the J gene TRBJ2-1; the D is unclear. This clonotype was sampled from a human donor who donated a stem cell graft to a child with acute myeloid leukemia. This sample comprised PBMCs from the stem cell graft donor, obtained from the stem cell graft. CDR3 in DNA: TGTGCCGCCAGTTATCTTAATAGCCAGAGGAATGAGCAGTTCTTC. This encodes CAASYLNSQRNEQFF.